The 15 T cell receptor beta chains presented below share a single source sample, sequenced in a study of shared clonotypes between healthy human individuals (dated by TCRdb to 2020 to 2021). The method was the immunoSEQ multiplex PCR assay. The source is immuneACCESS, and TCRdb retained only in-frame sequences with V and J called. Part of the clones is not carried over; for the studies checked, unresolved V genes explain less than half of this, and the remainder is unexplained. Within this sample are approximately 710,000 clones, with about 92% of them counted one time only. Roughly 36% of the sample belongs to the ten largest clones. Sequencing used memory CD8+ T cells from PBMCs. Read against the paper, the sample's cell subset or site label means: CD45RO+ cells pooled with CCR7-negative TemRA cells. The receptors here all came from a man between 18 and 35 years old in good health. Some clones in this sample may be carry-over from other donors' samples.

This sequence joins TRBV13 and TRBJ2-4; the D is unclear. Trimming removed 6 bases from V and 0 bases from J, with 15 bases in between. The CDR3 extends over 16 amino acids. CDR1 is PRHDT and CDR2 is FYEKMQ in the germline V gene (reference sequence). The CDR3 nucleotides read TGTGCCAGCAGTCTCGGTGGTGATAGAGCCAAAAACATTCAGTACTTC. It translates to CASSLGGDRAKNIQYF.

The chain carries TRBV6-5 and TRBJ2-5, with D unresolved. V gave up 5 bases and J gave up 0 bases, with 10 bases separating them. Germline CDR1 is MNHEY and CDR2 is SVGAGI. The length of the CDR3 is 14 residues. DNA for the CDR3: TGTGCCAGCAGTCACGGCCCTCACCAAGAGACCCAGTACTTC. Protein product: CASSHGPHQETQYF.

The V and J genes are TRBV4-1 and TRBJ2-1; D is uncertain. With 0 bases removed from V and 2 bases from J, the gap between germline ends came to 5 bases. CDR1 and CDR2 from the germline V gene are MGHRA and YSYEKL. The CDR3 covers 14 residues. Here the CDR3 reads CASSQEGAYNEQFF. The CDR3 DNA is TGCGCCAGCAGCCAAGAAGGCGCCTACAATGAGCAGTTCTTC.

Points on this clone: The same CDR3 can be traced to other DNA sequences in this sample. This sequence joins TRBV19 and TRBJ2-7, with a possible D match to TRBD1 (5 bases). Germline lookup yields CDR1 LNHDA and CDR2 SQIVND (reference sequence). V was trimmed by 1 base and J by 3 bases, leaving 7 bases between them. The CDR3 contains 13 residues. The CDR3 loop is CASSIGGFYEQYF. CDR3 sequence (DNA): TGTGCCAGTAGTATAGGGGGCTTCTACGAGCAGTACTTC.

This chain links TRBV6-5 with TRBJ1-4; no definite D call. The CDR3 length is 11 residues. The germline V gene encodes CDR1 MNHEY and CDR2 SVGAGI. Trimming cost V 2 bases and J 8 bases, with 3 bases left between them. Here the CDR3 DNA reads TGTGCCAGCAGTTACGGGGAAAAACTGTTTTTT. Translating gives CASSYGEKLFF.

This chain connects TRBV10-2 to TRBJ2-7; D unresolved. Per the germline V gene, CDR1 is WSHSY and CDR2 is SAAADI. Trimming stripped 4 bases from V and 6 bases from J, with 13 bases between. CDR3 length: 13 residues. As DNA, the CDR3 is TGCGCCAGCAGTGCCCGAAGGTCCCCCGAGCAGTACTTC. It is translated as CASSARRSPEQYF.

The chain carries TRBV19 and TRBJ2-5; the D is unclear. The germline V and J ends were trimmed by 3 bases and 9 bases, with 14 bases remaining between them. The CDR3 totals 13 residues. In germline, CDR1 is LNHDA, CDR2 SQIVND (reference sequence). CDR3 sequence reads: CASSMGSGSAQYF. CDR3 bases: TGTGCCAGTAGTATGGGATCTGGGTCGGCCCAGTACTTC.

The V gene is TRBV28, the J gene TRBJ1-5; no definite D call. This CDR3 has 18 amino acids. Germline CDR1 and CDR2: MDHEN and SYDVKM. The ends were cut back, 2 bases at V and 3 bases at J, with 20 bases in the middle. This CDR3 reads CASSLAPRAPGVNQPQHF. The DNA for the CDR3 is TGTGCCAGCAGTTTAGCCCCCCGGGCCCCCGGGGTCAATCAGCCCCAGCATTTT.

V is TRBV30 and J is TRBJ2-2; D unresolved. V was shortened by 0 bases and J by 5 bases, with 13 bases between the two germline ends. The CDR3 has 15 residues. Germline V gene sequence: CDR1 GTSNPN, CDR2 SVGIG (reference sequence). Here the CDR3 DNA reads TGTGCCTGGAGTGTCTGGGTAATAGATACCGGGGAGCTGTTTTTT. The encoded protein is CAWSVWVIDTGELFF.

This clone was found once. CDR3 sequence reads: CASSETQGAYTEAFF. The CDR3 DNA reads as TGTGCCAGCAGTGAAACCCAGGGGGCATACACTGAAGCTTTCTTT. This chain links TRBV28 with TRBJ1-1; 8 bases fit TRBD1. Germline V gives CDR1 MDHEN, CDR2 SYDVKM. The CDR3 consists of 15 residues. J lost 3 bases, V lost 5 bases, and 8 bases had no gene match.

This clone was seen a single time. J is TRBJ2-7 and V is TRBV13; tentative D call: TRBD2 (7 bases). V was pared by 2 bases and J by 4 bases, with 15 bases between. The CDR3 spans 15 residues. Germline-derived CDR1 and CDR2 are PRHDT and FYEKMQ (reference sequence). CDR3 coding DNA: TGTGCCAGCAGCTTAAGGGGGGAGGGATCATACGAGCAGTACTTC. Translating it yields CASSLRGEGSYEQYF.

This sequence joins TRBV5-8 and TRBJ1-4, with D perhaps matching TRBD1 (5 bases). CDR1 SGHTS and CDR2 YDEGEE come from the germline V gene. CDR3 length: 15 amino acids. V gave up 1 base and J gave up 8 bases, with 15 bases separating them. The chain's CDR3 is CASSLSTGVGEKLFF. In DNA, the CDR3 is TGTGCCAGCAGCTTGTCTACGGGGGTCGGCGAAAAACTGTTTTTT.

This clone was observed a single time. The chain employs TRBV29-1 and TRBJ2-2, with D tentatively TRBD2 (6 bases). The CDR3 contains 13 residues. The ends were cut back, 7 bases at V and 3 bases at J, with 12 bases in the middle. Germline-derived CDR1 and CDR2 are SQVTM and ANQGSEA. The CDR3 nucleotides are TGCAGCGGCTGGGACTCCCACACCGGGGAGCTGTTTTTT. Protein sequence: CSGWDSHTGELFF.

This sequence joins TRBV11-2 and TRBJ2-3; no reliable D call. Trimming shortened V by 7 bases and J by 0 bases, and 11 bases separated the two germline ends. Per germline, CDR1 SGHAT and CDR2 FQNNGV. This CDR3 is built from 14 residues. CDR3 residues: CASNSMTSTDTQYF. As DNA, the CDR3 is TGTGCCAGCAACAGCATGACTAGCACAGATACGCAGTATTTT.

The V call is TRBV7-2, the J call TRBJ2-1; a possible D gene is TRBD1 (5 bases). Germline CDR1 is SGHTA and CDR2 is FQGNSA. The germline V and J ends were trimmed by 5 bases and 3 bases, with 20 bases remaining between them. The CDR3 is 17 residues long. The CDR3 DNA follows: TGTGCCAGCAGCCCCATACCCCAGGGCTTCGTCTACAATGAGCAGTTCTTC. Protein: CASSPIPQGFVYNEQFF.